This T cell receptor (beta chain) appears in the sequencing data of a study of cytomegalovirus exposure and HLA in healthy donors. Overall study findings and caveats: In a later analysis, TCR beta V- and J-gene trimming showed a link to a missense DCLRE1C variant. The authors later found HLA-associated TCR beta chains more clonally expanded than equally common others.

The donors were healthy bone marrow donors. PCR used 60 Vbeta primers and 13 Jbeta primers. Sequencing was performed with immunoSEQ multiplex PCR; in TCRdb, only in-frame clones are kept and a portion is missing. The repertoire holds 200,000 to 250,000 clones, with approximately 82% as singletons. This clone is a singleton in its sample. The antigen remains undetermined. Its ends do not fully match the called genes, so a read error is possible. This TCR was recovered from a woman in her fifties or sixties in good health and CMV-seropositive. Material: PBMCs.

Written as DNA, the CDR3 is TGTTCCAGCAGCTCACAGGGATTTGAAGCTTTCTTT. Translating it yields CSSSSQGFEAFF. This chain links TRBV7-9 with TRBJ1-1, with a weak D call TRBD1 (6 bases). Per germline, CDR1 SEHNR and CDR2 FQNEAQ (reference sequence). This CDR3 region has 12 residues.